This entry lists 5 T cell receptor beta chains sequenced from one sample in a study of T cells in Graves' hyperthyroidism and ophthalmopathy. RNA transcripts gave rise to amplified TCR beta CDR3 regions. When the TCR CDR3 underwent first-round RT-PCR, the HTBI primer set was used. Using its own MiXCR run on the multiplex PCR reads, TCRdb lists one record per CDR3 protein. The sample yields hundreds of thousands of distinct CDR3 sequences, roughly 20% seen once. The sequencing sample was made of blood. The receptors originated from a woman in her fifties or sixties with Graves' hyperthyroidism that later progressed to Graves' ophthalmopathy.

This clonotype was counted a few times. The chain links TRBV11-3 to TRBJ2-2; 7 bases map to TRBD1. J gave up 3 bases and V 2 bases, and 6 bases lay outside the gene matches. Germline V lookup: CDR1 SGHNT, CDR2 YENEEA. The CDR3 has 16 amino acids. In DNA form, the CDR3 reads TGTGCCAGCAGCTTAAGGGACAGCAGACACACCGGGGAGCTGTTTTTT. It specifies CASSLRDSRHTGELFF. The full variable domain, rest sourced from reference TRBV11-3 and TRBJ2-2, is EAGVVQSPRYKIIEKKQPVAFWCNPISGHNTLYWYLQNLGQGPELLIRYENEEAVDDSQLPKDRFSAERLKGVDSTLKIQPAELGDSAVYLCASSLRDSRHTGELFFGEGSRLTVL.

This clonotype was seen a handful of times. V is TRBV7-6 and J is TRBJ2-3; a possible D gene is TRBD2 (6 bases). The V gene lost 1 base and the J gene lost 4 bases, with 15 bases spanning the gap. Germline assignment: CDR1 SGHVS and CDR2 FNYEAQ. This CDR3 is 16 amino acids long. The CDR3 nucleotides are TGTGCCAGCAGCTTAGGTGTAACGGGGGTTCCAGATACGCAGTATTTT. Translation: CASSLGVTGVPDTQYF.

The chain recombines TRBV6-2 or TRBV6-3 with TRBJ1-2; D is unclear. The germline V gene encodes CDR1 MNHEY and CDR2 SVGEGT. Between the trimmed V and J ends, which lost 5 bases and 6 bases, there was a span of 16 bases. The CDR3 loop spans 14 amino acids. As DNA, the CDR3 is TGTGCCAGCAGTCCTGGTGGTTTCGGCCATGGCTACACCTTC. Amino acid sequence: CASSPGGFGHGYTF.

The chain has TRBV5-8 and TRBJ1-5, with D tentatively TRBD1 (6 bases). The germline V gene encodes CDR1 SGHTS and CDR2 YDEGEE. V shed 3 bases and J shed 5 bases, with 15 bases lying between them. The CDR3 has 15 residues. In DNA form, the CDR3 reads TGTGCCAGCAGCTCCAGGGGAAGGAGACATCAGCCCCAGCATTTT. This translates into CASSSRGRRHQPQHF.

This clonotype was picked up a small number of times. The chain joins TRBV5-1 to TRBJ2-5; 8 nucleotides match TRBD1. With V trimmed by 3 bases and J by 3 bases, 10 bases remained unmatched. Germline CDR1 SGHRS, CDR2 YFSETQ. The CDR3 length is 16 residues. The CDR3 region has the DNA TGCGCCAGCAGCTCCCCCCGCGGACAGGGCGAAGAGACCCAGTACTTC. Its protein is CASSSPRGQGEETQYF. The full variable domain, rest sourced from reference TRBV5-1 and TRBJ2-5, is KAGVTQTPRYLIKTRGQQVTLSCSPISGHRSVSWYQQTPGQGLQFLFEYFSETQRNKGNFPGRFSGRQFSNSRSEMNVSTLELGDSALYLCASSSPRGQGEETQYFGPGTRLLVL.